This T cell receptor (beta chain) was identified during a study of blood T cell repertoires in COVID-19. Across the whole study: Material from acute and convalescent COVID-19 was sourced from the United States, Italy and Spain. In each case, the material was cDNA or gDNA derived from T cells, B-cell-depleted T cells, or PBMCs.

V was clipped by 4 bases and J by 4 bases, with 5 bases between them. Per germline, CDR1 GTSNPN and CDR2 SVGIG (reference sequence). This CDR3 region has 11 residues. Under the authors' procedure: For nucleated cells, counts were estimated from reference gene primer amplification. TCRdb's copy holds only in-frame clones and misses some; the assay was immunoSEQ multiplex PCR. The V and J calls and clone size were taken over from that table, and D and trimming were inferred from the DNA. Here the sample spans about 170,000 clones, approximately 85% being singletons. The material sequenced was peripheral blood. V is TRBV30 and J is TRBJ2-1; D ambiguous. The receptor's source is a middle-aged man who had recovered from COVID-19. CDR3 protein: CAWTEYNEQFF. Written as DNA, the CDR3 is TGTGCCTGGACGGAGTACAATGAGCAGTTCTTC.